The 25 T cell receptor beta chains in this list originate from one sample, sequenced in a study of T-cell memory formation after mild COVID-19. MiXCR, run by TCRdb on the 5' RACE reads, gives a single entry per CDR3 protein. This table has around 130,000 distinct CDR3 sequences, more than 15% appearing once. Specimen: PBMCs or a T cell subset sorted from them (not recorded which). The receptor source for this set is a man in his late teens or twenties who had mild COVID-19 (a few samples of this study predate the infection). Cell type and time point are not known.

The CDR3 here is CASSLEGRAGPGGETQYF. In DNA form, the CDR3 reads TGTGCCAGCAGCTTGGAGGGGAGGGCGGGCCCTGGAGGGGAGACCCAGTACTTC. The chain joins TRBV5-5 to TRBJ2-5, with 7 bases lining up with TRBD2. J was trimmed by 5 bases and V by 0 bases; bases with no gene match: 16. Germline V gene data show CDR1 as SGHKS and CDR2 as YYEKEE (reference sequence). The CDR3 covers 18 residues.

Only a few counts were recorded for this clonotype. This CDR3 is CASGSTGVNTEAFF. The CDR3 nucleotides are TGCGCCAGCGGATCGACCGGCGTTAACACTGAAGCTTTCTTT. The genes are TRBV5-1 and TRBJ1-1; D unclear. CDR1 is SGHRS, CDR2 YFSETQ, per germline. This CDR3 contains 14 residues. Trimming took off 7 bases at V and 2 bases at J, with 15 bases between the two ends.

This clonotype was detected only a few times. This chain's CDR3 is CSANNRGQPQHF. In nucleotides, the CDR3 is TGCAGTGCTAACAATCGGGGTCAGCCCCAGCATTTT. The chain uses TRBV20-1 and TRBJ1-5; D call uncertain. Germline V gene sequence: CDR1 DFQATT, CDR2 SNEGSKA (reference sequence). Trimming removed 4 bases from V and 6 bases from J, with 10 bases in between. CDR3 size: 12 residues.

The chain recombines TRBV20-1 with TRBJ2-3; unclear D gene. The germline V gene encodes CDR1 DFQATT and CDR2 SNEGSKA (reference sequence). The CDR3 sequence is 12 residues long. Trimming pared 7 bases from V and 0 bases from J, leaving 8 bases between. This chain's CDR3 is CSVGRSTDTQYF. The DNA of the CDR3 is TGCAGTGTCGGACGGAGCACAGATACGCAGTATTTT.

The V call is TRBV6-4, the J call TRBJ1-4, with D unresolved. Germline V CDR1 and CDR2: MRHNA, SNTAGT. The CDR3 has 16 residues. The ends were cut back, 2 bases at V and 7 bases at J, with 17 bases in the middle. CDR3 bases: TGTGCCAGCAGTGACCCAGACGGTCCCCTACGTGAAAAACTGTTTTTT. This sequence encodes CASSDPDGPLREKLFF.

The table lists this clonotype with a few counts. The rearrangement joins TRBV4-3 to TRBJ1-2, with D perhaps matching TRBD1 (6 bases). Per germline, CDR1 LGHNA and CDR2 YSLEER. The CDR3 totals 15 residues. The V gene lost 4 bases and the J gene lost 5 bases, with 17 bases spanning the gap. For the CDR3, the DNA is TGCGCCAGCAGCCTAGGGGGGGGCCTGCCATATGGCTACACCTTC. It yields the protein CASSLGGGLPYGYTF.

This chain joins TRBV9 and TRBJ2-3; D gene unclear. Germline CDR1 SGDLS, CDR2 YYNGEE. The CDR3 runs to 15 residues. V lost 0 bases and J 1 base, leaving 9 bases between the germline ends. Here the CDR3 DNA reads TGTGCCAGCAGCGTAGAAGGGAAACGCACAGATACGCAGTATTTT. Translating gives CASSVEGKRTDTQYF.

The chain links TRBV5-1 to TRBJ2-3, with a possible D match to TRBD1 (5 bases). The V end lost 5 bases, the J end lost 2 bases, and 12 bases lay between the germline ends. Germline V gene lookup returns CDR1 SGHRS and CDR2 YFSETQ. The CDR3 is 14 residues long. The CDR3 spells CASRQALFTDTQYF. CDR3 DNA sequence: TGCGCCAGCAGACAGGCCCTTTTCACAGATACGCAGTATTTT. The full variable domain, completed using reference TRBV5-1 and TRBJ2-3, is KAGVTQTPRYLIKTRGQQVTLSCSPISGHRSVSWYQQTPGQGLQFLFEYFSETQRNKGNFPGRFSGRQFSNSRSEMNVSTLELGDSALYLCASRQALFTDTQYFGPGTRLTVL.

This clonotype occurred a few times. This chain links TRBV12-3 or TRBV12-4 with TRBJ2-6; 9 bases line up with TRBD1. This CDR3 comprises 20 residues. Trimming took 0 bases from V and 2 from J; bases not matched to a gene: 11. DNA of the CDR3: TGTGCCAGCAGTTTAGCGCCGGGACAGGGAACCTGGGCTGGGGCCAACGTCCTGACTTTC. As protein: CASSLAPGQGTWAGANVLTF.

There are a few counts of this clonotype. This chain links TRBV5-6 with TRBJ2-7; 7 bases map to TRBD1. Germline CDR1 is SGHDT and CDR2 is YYEEEE. There are 14 residues in the CDR3. V gave up 2 bases and J gave up 2 bases; unmatched junction bases: 4. The CDR3, as DNA: TGTGCCAGCAGCTTTCTAGGGGGCGCCTACGAGCAGTACGTC. Its protein is CASSFLGGAYEQYV.

This clonotype was counted between two and nine times. The rearrangement uses TRBV15 and TRBJ1-1; 8 nucleotides agree with TRBD1. The length of the CDR3 is 15 residues. Trimming cost V 4 bases and J 0 bases; bases outside gene matches: 4. Per germline, CDR1 LNHNV and CDR2 YYDKDF (reference sequence). CDR3 nucleotide sequence: TGTGCCACCAGCACGACAGGGGTCATGAACACTGAAGCTTTCTTT. It translates to CATSTTGVMNTEAFF. The full variable domain, with the rest looked up from reference TRBV15 and TRBJ1-1, is DAMVIQNPRYQVTQFGKPVTLSCSQTLNHNVMYWYQQKSSQAPKLLFHYYDKDFNNEADTPDNFQSRRPNTSFCFLDIRSPGLGDTAMYLCATSTTGVMNTEAFFGQGTRLTVV.

The chain recombines TRBV18 with TRBJ1-5, with D maybe TRBD1 (5 bases). Germline V gene data show CDR1 as KGHSH and CDR2 as LQKENI. The ends were cut back, 1 base at V and 5 bases at J, with 15 bases in the middle. The CDR3 is 16 amino acids. CDR3 in DNA: TGTGCCAGCTCACCACGGGGCGGGATGAGGGATCAGCCCCAGCATTTT. Residues: CASSPRGGMRDQPQHF. The variable domain in full, completed from reference TRBV18 and TRBJ1-5, reads NAGVMQNPRHLVRRRGQEARLRCSPMKGHSHVYWYRQLPEEGLKFMVYLQKENIIDESGMPKERFSAEFPKEGPSILRIQQVVRGDSAAYFCASSPRGGMRDQPQHFGDGTRLSIL.

This chain joins TRBV4-3 and TRBJ1-1; D might be TRBD1 (6 bases). The ends were cut back, 2 bases at V and 7 bases at J, with 20 bases in the middle. The CDR3 has 16 amino acids. Germline CDR1 and CDR2: LGHNA and YSLEER. This CDR3 reads CASSQLTGVGGSEAFF. For the CDR3, the DNA is TGCGCCAGCAGCCAACTAACCGGAGTAGGGGGGAGTGAAGCTTTCTTT.

This sequence joins TRBV5-1 and TRBJ1-4; weak D call: TRBD1 (5 bases). V was cut by 0 bases and J by 3 bases, with 9 bases left in between. In germline, CDR1 is SGHRS, CDR2 YFSETQ. The CDR3 sequence is 15 residues long. The CDR3 protein is CASSLGDGPNEKLFF. The CDR3 coding sequence is TGCGCCAGCAGCTTGGGGGACGGGCCTAATGAAAAACTGTTTTTT.

The genes are TRBV27 and TRBJ2-5; 7 nucleotides match TRBD1. CDR1 is MNHEY, CDR2 SMNVEV, per germline (reference sequence). The CDR3 length is 12 residues. V was clipped by 4 bases and J by 7 bases; unmatched bases: 3. This CDR3 reads CASSSDRATQYF. In DNA form, the CDR3 reads TGTGCCAGCAGTTCCGACAGGGCGACCCAGTACTTC.

The chain links TRBV9 to TRBJ2-6; D is undetermined. Germline V gene sequence: CDR1 SGDLS, CDR2 YYNGEE. The V gene lost 0 bases and the J gene lost 0 bases, with 4 bases spanning the gap. The CDR3 contains 15 residues. The CDR3 sequence is CASSVGSSGANVLTF. The CDR3 nucleotides are TGTGCCAGCAGCGTAGGGAGCTCTGGGGCCAACGTCCTGACTTTC.

The chain carries TRBV27 and TRBJ1-2, with 7 bases lining up with TRBD1. This CDR3 is 13 amino acids long. The germline V gene has CDR1 MNHEY and CDR2 SMNVEV (reference sequence). The V segment lost 4 bases and the J segment 13 bases; nucleotides outside the gene matches: 12. As DNA, the CDR3 is TGTGCCAGCAGTTCCCATGGCGAGGGGGCAGGCACCTTC. Translating gives CASSSHGEGAGTF.

This clonotype was counted a single time. The genes are TRBV7-2 and TRBJ2-3; TRBD1 matches 7 bases. This CDR3 region has 16 residues. Looked up from germline, CDR1 is SGHTA and CDR2 is FQGNSA. J was trimmed by 1 base and V by 3 bases; bases with no gene match: 7. CDR3 DNA sequence: TGTGCCAGCAGCTTCGCCGGGACAGCCGGCACAGATACGCAGTATTTT. This sequence encodes CASSFAGTAGTDTQYF. Full variable domain (rest looked up from reference TRBV7-2 and TRBJ2-3): GAGVSQSPSNKVTEKGKDVELRCDPISGHTALYWYRQSLGQGLEFLIYFQGNSAPDKSGLPSDRFSAERTGGSVSTLTIQRTQQEDSAVYLCASSFAGTAGTDTQYFGPGTRLTVL.

There are a few counts of this clonotype. The chain links TRBV12-3 or TRBV12-4 to TRBJ2-7; 7 bases agree with TRBD1. The junction had 10 bases not matched to a gene; V was cut back by 5 bases and J by 3 bases. This CDR3 comprises 15 residues. CDR3 sequence: CASSLDRVGIYEQYF. CDR3 DNA sequence: TGTGCCAGCAGTCTCGACAGGGTCGGGATCTACGAGCAGTACTTC.

In this sample, this clonotype turned up a few times. CDR3 coding DNA: TGTGCCAGCAGCGTCGGGCCCCGGTCTGGCTACACCTTC. Amino acid sequence: CASSVGPRSGYTF. This rearrangement joins TRBV2 to TRBJ1-2; the D is unclear. CDR1 SNHLY and CDR2 FYNNEI come from the germline V gene. The V gene lost 6 bases and the J gene lost 7 bases, with 15 bases spanning the gap. The length of the CDR3 is 13 residues.

V usage is TRBV5-1 and J usage is TRBJ2-1, with unresolved D. The germline gives CDR1 SGHRS, CDR2 YFSETQ. The CDR3 consists of 11 residues. Trimming took 3 bases from V and 5 from J, leaving 3 bases between them. As DNA, the CDR3 is TGCGCCAGCAGCTCACACAATGAGCAGTTCTTC. As protein: CASSSHNEQFF. Full variable domain (outside the CDR3, taken from reference TRBV5-1 and TRBJ2-1): KAGVTQTPRYLIKTRGQQVTLSCSPISGHRSVSWYQQTPGQGLQFLFEYFSETQRNKGNFPGRFSGRQFSNSRSEMNVSTLELGDSALYLCASSSHNEQFFGPGTRLTVL.

This clonotype was seen a few times. The rearrangement links TRBV7-3 to TRBJ2-3; 8 bases are a match to TRBD1. The J segment lost 3 bases and the V segment lost 2 bases, leaving 7 bases of the junction unmatched. Germline assignment: CDR1 SGHTA and CDR2 FQGTGA. This CDR3 is built from 16 residues. CDR3 nucleotide sequence: TGTGCCAGCAGCTTATCGGGCAGGGGGCGAACAGATACGCAGTATTTT. Protein: CASSLSGRGRTDTQYF.

The sample holds a few counts of this clonotype. The chain combines TRBV5-1 with TRBJ2-3; 8 bases are a match to TRBD2. This CDR3 comprises 17 residues. CDR1 SGHRS and CDR2 YFSETQ come from the germline V gene. V lost 0 bases to trimming and J lost 4 bases; unmatched junction nucleotides: 10. Here the CDR3 reads CASSLEAAGAFADTQYF. The CDR3, as DNA: TGCGCCAGCAGCTTGGAAGCAGCGGGGGCCTTCGCAGATACGCAGTATTTT. Together with reference TRBV5-1 and TRBJ2-3, the CDR3 gives the full variable domain: KAGVTQTPRYLIKTRGQQVTLSCSPISGHRSVSWYQQTPGQGLQFLFEYFSETQRNKGNFPGRFSGRQFSNSRSEMNVSTLELGDSALYLCASSLEAAGAFADTQYFGPGTRLTVL.

This clonotype appeared a few times. The chain recombines TRBV5-1 with TRBJ2-5; D possibly uses TRBD1 or TRBD2 (5 bases each). The germline CDR1 and CDR2 sequences are SGHRS and YFSETQ. V lost 4 bases and J lost 4, with 14 bases in between. CDR3 length equals 14 residues. The CDR3 spells CASSTGAQGETQYF. In nucleotides, the CDR3 is TGCGCCAGCAGCACCGGGGCGCAGGGAGAGACCCAGTACTTC. Supplemented by reference TRBV5-1 and TRBJ2-5, the full variable domain reads KAGVTQTPRYLIKTRGQQVTLSCSPISGHRSVSWYQQTPGQGLQFLFEYFSETQRNKGNFPGRFSGRQFSNSRSEMNVSTLELGDSALYLCASSTGAQGETQYFGPGTRLLVL.

This clonotype was picked up a small number of times. The V and J genes are TRBV5-1 and TRBJ2-5; TRBD1 agrees at 11 bases. V shed 4 bases, J shed 1 base, and the junction held 3 bases outside the gene matches. The CDR3 is 15 residues long. Germline V gives CDR1 SGHRS, CDR2 YFSETQ. The CDR3 DNA reads TGCGCCAGCAGCGCGGGACAGGGGGTCCAAGAGACCCAGTACTTC. It specifies CASSAGQGVQETQYF.